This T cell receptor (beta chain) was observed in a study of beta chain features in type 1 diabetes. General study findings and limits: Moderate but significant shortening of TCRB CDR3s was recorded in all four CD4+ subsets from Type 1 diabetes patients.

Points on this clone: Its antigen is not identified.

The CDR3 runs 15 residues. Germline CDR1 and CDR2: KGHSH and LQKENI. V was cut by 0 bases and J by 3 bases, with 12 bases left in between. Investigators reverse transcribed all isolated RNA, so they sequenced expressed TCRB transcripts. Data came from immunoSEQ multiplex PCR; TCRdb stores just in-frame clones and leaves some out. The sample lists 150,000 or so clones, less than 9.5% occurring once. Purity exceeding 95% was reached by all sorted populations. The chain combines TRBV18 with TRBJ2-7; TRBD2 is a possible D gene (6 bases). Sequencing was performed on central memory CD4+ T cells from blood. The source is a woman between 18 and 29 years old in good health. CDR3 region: CASSPPSEGLYEQYF. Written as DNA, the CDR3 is TGTGCCAGCTCACCACCGAGCGAGGGACTCTACGAGCAGTACTTC.